The 5 T cell receptor beta chains below were found in one sample sequenced in a study of cytomegalovirus exposure and HLA in healthy donors. The primer mix had 60 Vbeta and 13 Jbeta primers. TCRdb's copy holds only in-frame clones and misses some; the assay was immunoSEQ multiplex PCR. The profile shows 120,000 to 150,000 clones, approximately 80% of them singletons. Material for sequencing was PBMCs. The source is a male donor in good health and CMV-seronegative.

V usage is TRBV10-3 and J usage is TRBJ2-1, with 13 bases fitting TRBD2. Germline loops: CDR1 ENHRY, CDR2 SYGVKD. V lost 5 bases and J lost 7; bases outside the gene matches: 5. The CDR3 has 15 residues. In DNA form, the CDR3 reads TGTGCCATCAGTACCGGACTAGCGGGGGTTAATGAGCAGTTCTTC. Translation gives CAISTGLAGVNEQFF.

The gene calls are TRBV25-1 and TRBJ1-6, with 8 bases lining up with TRBD1. Germline CDR1 and CDR2: MGHDK and SYGVNS. The J segment lost 11 bases and the V segment lost 2 bases, leaving 14 bases of the junction unmatched. The CDR3 contains 17 residues. The CDR3 here is CASSERRTGNAFTPLHF. In DNA, the CDR3 is TGTGCCAGCAGTGAACGCAGGACAGGGAACGCTTTTACACCCCTCCACTTT.

The chain combines TRBV7-8 with TRBJ2-3, with TRBD2 identical over 13 bases. This CDR3 is 15 amino acids long. Germline lookup yields CDR1 SGHVS and CDR2 FQNEAQ. V gave up 8 bases and J gave up 0 bases; unmatched junction bases: 2. CDR3 sequence: CASGTSGTSTDTQYF. The CDR3 DNA is TGTGCCAGCGGGACTAGCGGGACGAGCACAGATACGCAGTATTTT.

The chain is built from TRBV29-1 and TRBJ2-2, with D possibly matching TRBD2 (5 bases). V was shortened by 4 bases and J by 8 bases, with 17 bases between the two germline ends. The germline V gene has CDR1 SQVTM and CDR2 ANQGSEA. The CDR3 is 14 residues long. The CDR3 coding sequence is TGCAGCGTTGCGAGGGAGAATCAAATGGGGGAGCTGTTTTTT. Protein sequence: CSVARENQMGELFF.

A few counts support this clone. The rearrangement links TRBV5-5 to TRBJ1-2, with D perhaps TRBD1 (6 bases). Trimming cost V 2 bases and J 1 base, with 9 bases left between them. The CDR3 has 14 amino acids. Germline values: CDR1 SGHKS, CDR2 YYEKEE (reference sequence). CDR3 residues: CASSFIGGNYGYTF. For the CDR3, the DNA is TGTGCCAGCAGCTTCATAGGGGGTAACTATGGCTACACCTTC.